The 31 T cell receptor delta chains listed next were all sequenced from one sample in a study of gamma-delta chains in newborns, infants, children. TCRdb re-called clones from the reads via CATT. The table records a few thousand delta-chain clones, about 2.9% of them present only once. Sequences were obtained from blood. The receptors shown here come from a child who was a newborn, infant or young child, either healthy, febrile or measles-vaccinated (not recorded which).

In the case of this clone: Other DNA sequences within the sample encode an identical CDR3. This chain uses TRDV2 with TRDJ3; 7 bases fit TRDD3. The CDR3 extends over 18 amino acids. The V gene's germline CDR1 is GEAIGNYY and CDR2 EKD. Trimming took 0 bases from V and 0 from J; bases not matched to a gene: 4. Here the CDR3 DNA reads TGTGCCTGTGACACCTGGGGGGATTCCTCCTGGGACACCCGACAGATGTTTTTC. It codes for CACDTWGDSSWDTRQMFF.

The rearrangement uses TRDV2 and TRDJ3, with D possibly matching TRDD3 (5 bases). In germline, CDR1 is GEAIGNYY, CDR2 EKD. V shed 2 bases and J shed 0 bases, with 10 bases lying between them. The CDR3 contains 17 residues. CDR3 in DNA: TGTGCCTGTGACATACTGGAAAGCTCCTGGGACACCCGACAGATGTTTTTC. Amino acid sequence: CACDILESSWDTRQMFF.

In its sample, this clone ranks as medium-sized. Within the sample, other DNA sequences also encode this same CDR3. The chain joins TRDV2 to TRDJ3; 8 bases agree with TRDD3. V shed 0 bases, J shed 1 base, and the junction held 1 base outside the gene matches. The CDR3 is 17 amino acids. Germline CDR1 is GEAIGNYY and CDR2 is EKD. This CDR3 is CACDTTGGSWDTRQMFF. The CDR3, as DNA: TGTGCCTGTGACACCACTGGGGGTTCCTGGGACACCCGACAGATGTTTTTC.

J is TRDJ1 and V is TRDV2; D is ambiguous. The germline V and J ends were trimmed by 1 base and 5 bases, with 4 bases remaining between them. The CDR3 spans 11 residues. The germline gives CDR1 GEAIGNYY, CDR2 EKD. This CDR3 is CACDTQDKLIF. Here the CDR3 DNA reads TGTGCCTGTGACACACAGGATAAACTCATCTTT.

This clone was detected only a few times. CDR3 sequence: CACDTLLGEPSAWDTRQMFF. The CDR3 coding sequence is TGTGCCTGTGACACCCTACTGGGGGAACCCTCTGCCTGGGACACCCGACAGATGTTTTTC. This chain connects TRDV2 to TRDJ3; the match to TRDD3 covers 9 bases. Germline loops: CDR1 GEAIGNYY, CDR2 EKD. The CDR3 sequence is 20 residues long. V lost 0 bases and J lost 2; bases outside the gene matches: 10.

This clone turned up a few times. The rearrangement uses TRDV2 and TRDJ3; the D gene is possibly TRDD3 (6 bases). The CDR3 covers 17 residues. The germline V gene encodes CDR1 GEAIGNYY and CDR2 EKD. V was shortened by 3 bases and J by 12 bases, with 23 bases between the two germline ends. The CDR3 DNA sequence: TGTGCCTGTGACTCGACTGGGAGCTCCTGGGACGTCCGACAGATGTTTTTC. Its protein is CACDSTGSSWDVRQMFF.

The sample holds a few counts of this clone. The chain recombines TRDV2 with TRDJ1; 10 bases agree with TRDD3. The length of the CDR3 is 16 residues. The junction had 5 bases not matched to a gene; V was cut back by 0 bases and J by 2 bases. Germline V gene lookup returns CDR1 GEAIGNYY and CDR2 EKD. CDR3 in amino acids: CACDTPWGISTDKLIF. Written as DNA, the CDR3 is TGTGCCTGTGACACCCCCTGGGGGATATCGACCGATAAACTCATCTTT.

This clone was seen a handful of times. The V call is TRDV2, the J call TRDJ3, with TRDD3 matching over 11 bases. Trimming took 1 base from V and 3 from J; bases not matched to a gene: 10. Germline V lookup: CDR1 GEAIGNYY, CDR2 EKD. CDR3 size: 20 residues. CDR3 residues: CACDTLMPTGGYWDTRQMFF. CDR3 bases: TGTGCCTGTGACACTCTAATGCCGACTGGGGGATACTGGGACACCCGACAGATGTTTTTC.

This clone has only a few counts. The chain couples TRDV2 to TRDJ1; a possible D gene is TRDD3 (5 bases). Trimming shortened V by 1 base and J by 0 bases, and 8 bases separated the two germline ends. The germline V gene has CDR1 GEAIGNYY and CDR2 EKD. The CDR3 totals 14 residues. The CDR3 DNA sequence: TGTGCCTGTGACACTTCGGGGGACACCGATAAACTCATCTTT. This encodes CACDTSGDTDKLIF.

This clone was seen more than once but under ten times. Possible read error: a much larger clone is one base away. V and J are TRDV2 and TRDJ3; 8 bases line up with TRDD3. The germline V gene encodes CDR1 GEAIGNYY and CDR2 EKD. V shed 2 bases, J shed 0 bases, and the junction held 5 bases outside the gene matches. The CDR3 length is 18 residues. CDR3 amino acids: CACDILGASSWDTRQMFF. CDR3 coding DNA: TGTGCCTGTGACATACTGGGGGCTAGCTCCTGGGACACCCGACAGATGTTTTTC.

This clone has only a few counts. A single base is all that separates this from a far larger clone, so a read error is likely. This chain joins TRDV2 and TRDJ1, with D uncertain. Trimming left V 0 bases short and J 2 bases short, with 6 bases between. CDR1 and CDR2 from the germline V gene are GEAIGNYY and EKD. This CDR3 has 13 residues. This CDR3 is CACDTWWTDKLIF. The CDR3 DNA follows: TGTGCCTGTGACACCTGGTGGACCGATAAACTCATCTTT.

This clone was detected only a few times. Distinct nucleotide sequences in the sample also encode this CDR3. The chain links TRDV2 to TRDJ2; TRDD3 matches 9 bases. Looked up from germline, CDR1 is GEAIGNYY and CDR2 is EKD. The CDR3 extends over 14 amino acids. V shed 4 bases, J shed 5 bases, and the junction held 4 bases outside the gene matches. CDR3 in amino acids: CACDTLGDTAQLFF. CDR3 coding DNA: TGTGCCTGTGATACTCTGGGGGATACAGCACAACTCTTCTTT.

The V gene remains uncalled, whereas the J gene is TRDJ3; no DNA check was done on the table's D call, TRDD3. This CDR3 comprises 21 residues. The CDR3 loop reads CACDPRRTGGYNSWDTRQMFF. The CDR3 nucleotides are TGTGCCTGTGACCCCCGACGTACTGGGGGATACAACTCCTGGGACACCCGACAGATGTTTTTC.

J is TRDJ3 and V is TRDV2; TRDD3 matches 9 bases. J was trimmed by 0 bases and V by 1 base; bases with no gene match: 6. Germline assignment: CDR1 GEAIGNYY and CDR2 EKD. The CDR3 is 19 amino acids. The CDR3 region is CACDTGDWGSSWDTRQMFF. Written as DNA, the CDR3 is TGTGCCTGTGACACAGGAGACTGGGGGAGCTCCTGGGACACCCGACAGATGTTTTTC.

By its share, this clone is medium-sized. The rearrangement uses TRAV29/DV5 and TRDJ1; tentatively, D is TRDD2 (5 bases). V was cut by 3 bases and J by 1 base, with 16 bases left in between. Germline values: CDR1 NSMFDY, CDR2 ISSIKDK. The CDR3 has 15 amino acids. CDR3 sequence reads: CAATPPRSATDKLIF. In DNA form, the CDR3 reads TGTGCAGCAACCCCTCCTAGGTCGGCCACCGATAAACTCATCTTT.

This clone was picked up a small number of times. This chain uses TRDV3 with TRDJ1; D might be TRDD2 or TRDD3, each matching 7 bases. The CDR3 has 19 residues. The germline CDR1 and CDR2 sequences are TVYSNPD and GDNSRS (reference sequence). V lost 3 bases, J lost 1 base, and 30 bases lay in between. DNA of the CDR3: TGTGCCTTCTCGACCCCAAGGCCTTCCTCAGGGGGATTCACCGATAAACTCATCTTT. It is translated as CAFSTPRPSSGGFTDKLIF.

This clone turned up a few times. The sample carries other DNA sequences with the same CDR3. The CDR3: CACDTWGSSSWDTRQMFF. The CDR3 region has the DNA TGTGCCTGTGACACCTGGGGATCCAGCTCCTGGGACACCCGACAGATGTTTTTC. The chain has TRDV2 and TRDJ3, with D perhaps TRDD3 (6 bases). Deletions cut 0 bases from V and 0 bases from J, with 11 bases between. The CDR3 length is 18 residues. Germline V CDR1 and CDR2: GEAIGNYY, EKD.

This chain joins TRDV2 and TRDJ3, with TRDD3 matching 7 bases. V was clipped by 2 bases and J by 0 bases; unmatched bases: 6. Germline V CDR1 and CDR2: GEAIGNYY, EKD. This CDR3 is 18 amino acids long. The CDR3 nucleotides read TGTGCCTGTGACAGTACTGGGGTCCTCTCCTGGGACACCCGACAGATGTTTTTC. Its translation is CACDSTGVLSWDTRQMFF.

There are a few counts of this clone. The chain employs TRDV2 and TRDJ3; 10 bases map to TRDD3. This CDR3 has 18 amino acids. V dropped 0 bases and J dropped 2; count of bases not matched to a gene: 3. CDR1 is GEAIGNYY, CDR2 EKD, per germline. The CDR3 region has the DNA TGTGCCTGTGACACCGGGGGATACGCCGCCTGGGACACCCGACAGATGTTTTTC. Its translation: CACDTGGYAAWDTRQMFF.

This clone was detected a few times. This chain links TRDV2 with TRDJ1; 12 nucleotides match TRDD3. The germline gives CDR1 GEAIGNYY, CDR2 EKD. The CDR3 covers 15 residues. V lost 1 base to trimming and J lost 2 bases; unmatched junction nucleotides: 1. Here the CDR3 DNA reads TGTGCCTGTGACACGCTGGGGGATACGACCGATAAACTCATCTTT. Translated: CACDTLGDTTDKLIF.

This clone was observed a few times. V gene TRDV2 combines with J gene TRDJ3, with 8 bases aligning to TRDD3. The CDR3 length is 20 residues. CDR1 is GEAIGNYY, CDR2 EKD, per germline. After removal of 0 bases from V and 0 bases from J, the junction contained 9 bases not matched to a gene. The CDR3 loop is CACDTVLGARSSWDTRQMFF. The CDR3 coding sequence is TGTGCCTGTGACACCGTACTGGGGGCTCGAAGCTCCTGGGACACCCGACAGATGTTTTTC.

This clone was seen a handful of times. The chain recombines TRDV2 with TRDJ1, with 11 bases lining up with TRDD3. This CDR3 is built from 15 residues. Looked up from germline, CDR1 is GEAIGNYY and CDR2 is EKD. J was trimmed by 5 bases and V by 3 bases; bases with no gene match: 7. The CDR3 DNA follows: TGTGCCTGTGACTATCTGGGGGATACCCTTGATAAACTCATCTTT. As protein: CACDYLGDTLDKLIF.

This CDR3 reads CACDKWGYTDKLIF. CDR3 bases: TGTGCCTGTGACAAATGGGGATACACCGATAAACTCATCTTT. The rearrangement links TRDV2 to TRDJ1; TRDD3 is a possible D gene (6 bases). Germline CDR1 is GEAIGNYY and CDR2 is EKD. The ends were cut back, 2 bases at V and 0 bases at J, with 9 bases in the middle. The CDR3 runs to 14 residues.

The CDR3 reads CACDTPLPGTDKLIF. The CDR3 DNA follows: TGTGCCTGTGACACCCCACTCCCCGGGACCGATAAACTCATCTTT. The chain carries TRDV2 and TRDJ1; no firm D call. Germline CDR1 reads GEAIGNYY; CDR2 reads EKD. Trimming left V 0 bases short and J 2 bases short, with 12 bases between. This CDR3 comprises 15 residues.

This chain uses TRDV2 with TRDJ1, with 9 positions matching TRDD3. The CDR3 is made up of 20 amino acids. The junction had 16 bases not matched to a gene; V was cut back by 0 bases and J by 0 bases. CDR1 GEAIGNYY and CDR2 EKD come from the germline V gene. CDR3 amino acids: CACDTPTSYWGTSYTDKLIF. CDR3 sequence (DNA): TGTGCCTGTGACACCCCGACCTCCTACTGGGGGACCTCGTACACCGATAAACTCATCTTT.

The J gene is TRDJ3, the V gene TRDV2; 12 positions agree with TRDD3. The CDR3 runs to 20 residues. The junction had 5 bases not matched to a gene; V was cut back by 0 bases and J by 0 bases. Germline-derived CDR1 and CDR2 are GEAIGNYY and EKD. CDR3 sequence reads: CACDTTGGYSSSWDTRQMFF. The DNA for the CDR3 is TGTGCCTGTGACACCACTGGGGGATACTCCAGCTCCTGGGACACCCGACAGATGTTTTTC.

This clone is termed medium-sized. The chain employs TRDV2 and TRDJ3; 7 bases fit TRDD3. V shed 3 bases, J shed 5 bases, and the junction held 3 bases outside the gene matches. The CDR3 extends over 15 amino acids. Germline CDR1 reads GEAIGNYY; CDR2 reads EKD. The CDR3 nucleotides are TGTGCCTGTGACTACTGGGGTCGGGACACCCGACAGATGTTTTTC. This encodes CACDYWGRDTRQMFF.

A note on this clone: The identical CDR3 is also encoded by other nucleotide sequences in the sample. The CDR3: CACDTVLGDSSSWDTRQMFF. The CDR3 coding sequence is TGTGCCTGTGACACCGTACTGGGGGACTCTAGCTCCTGGGACACCCGACAGATGTTTTTC. This chain connects TRDV2 to TRDJ3; 9 positions match TRDD3. Germline CDR1 GEAIGNYY, CDR2 EKD. This CDR3 spans 20 amino acids. J was trimmed by 0 bases and V by 0 bases; bases with no gene match: 8.

This clone turned up a few times. The CDR3 protein is CACDTGGLSYTWDTRQMFF. DNA for the CDR3: TGTGCCTGTGACACCGGGGGGTTATCCTACACCTGGGACACCCGACAGATGTTTTTC. This chain connects TRDV2 to TRDJ3; TRDD2 is a possible D gene (6 bases). CDR1 is GEAIGNYY, CDR2 EKD, per germline. The CDR3 has 19 amino acids. V shed 0 bases and J shed 2 bases, with 16 bases lying between them.

This clone was counted between two and nine times. This chain connects TRDV2 to TRDJ3; 12 bases match TRDD3. Germline V gives CDR1 GEAIGNYY, CDR2 EKD. J gave up 0 bases and V 2 bases, and 1 base lay outside the gene matches. The CDR3 contains 18 residues. The CDR3 is CACDKLGDTSWDTRQMFF. In DNA, the CDR3 is TGTGCCTGTGACAAACTGGGGGATACCTCCTGGGACACCCGACAGATGTTTTTC.

The DNA of the CDR3 is TGTGCAGCAAGTCATCAGGGGGATTGGCCCCCTAAACTCATCTTT. Encoded protein: CAASHQGDWPPKLIF. The chain recombines TRAV29/DV5 with TRDJ1; TRDD3 aligns across 7 bases. The CDR3 totals 15 residues. Germline loops: CDR1 NSMFDY, CDR2 ISSIKDK. After removal of 2 bases from V and 7 bases from J, the junction contained 14 bases not matched to a gene.